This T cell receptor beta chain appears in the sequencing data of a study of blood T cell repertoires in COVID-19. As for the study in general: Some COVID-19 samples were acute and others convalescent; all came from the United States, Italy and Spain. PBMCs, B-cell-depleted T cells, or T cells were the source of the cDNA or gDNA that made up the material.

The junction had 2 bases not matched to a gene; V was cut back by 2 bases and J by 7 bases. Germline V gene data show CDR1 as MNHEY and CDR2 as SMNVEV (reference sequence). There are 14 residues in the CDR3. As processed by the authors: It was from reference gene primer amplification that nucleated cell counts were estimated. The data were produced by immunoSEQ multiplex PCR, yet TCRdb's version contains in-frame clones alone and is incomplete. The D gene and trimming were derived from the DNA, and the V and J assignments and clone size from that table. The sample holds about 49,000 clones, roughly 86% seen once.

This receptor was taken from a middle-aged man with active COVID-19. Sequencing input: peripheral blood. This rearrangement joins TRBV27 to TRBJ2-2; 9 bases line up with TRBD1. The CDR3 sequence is CASSLMTGGGELFF. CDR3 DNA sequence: TGTGCCAGCAGTTTAATGACAGGGGGCGGGGAGCTGTTTTTT.